This is a list of T cell receptor beta chains from one sample in a study of neurological immune-mediated disorders. TCRdb reanalysed the 5' RACE reads using MiXCR and keeps one entry per CDR3 protein. The sample has approximately 87,000 distinct CDR3 sequences, 13% to 15% seen once. What was sequenced was PBMCs. The receptors here all came from a woman aged 50 to 60 in good health. Both conserved end residues are part of each CDR3. The D gene is left open where the match is weak. Only some rows state a clone size, as once, few, many or a class for expanded clones.

TRBV29-1,many,9,TRBJ2-5,-,CSVGATQYF,TGCAGCGTTGGAGCGACCCAGTACTTC
TRBV24-1,many,13,TRBJ2-1,TRBD1,CATRGTGLTEQFF,TGTGCCACCAGGGGGACAGGGCTCACTGAGCAGTTCTTC
TRBV6-4,many,13,TRBJ1-2,-,CASSDSGYYGYTF,TGTGCCAGCAGTGACTCAGGCTACTATGGCTACACCTTC
TRBV15,-,15,TRBJ1-3,-,CATSREPGSGNTIYF,TGTGCCACCAGCAGAGAACCAGGGTCAGGAAACACCATATATTTT
TRBV10-3,many,19,TRBJ2-3,-,CAIAGGRSGNVRSTDTQYF,TGTGCCATCGCTGGAGGGAGGTCGGGAAATGTACGAAGCACAGATACGCAGTATTTT
TRBV28,many,17,TRBJ1-2,TRBD1,CASRRGRDREDHYGYTF,TGTGCCAGCAGGAGGGGTCGGGACAGGGAGGATCACTATGGCTACACCTTC
TRBV5-1,-,15,TRBJ2-5,-,CASSRTAGVQETQYF,TGCGCCAGCAGCAGGACAGCCGGAGTTCAAGAGACCCAGTACTTC
TRBV4-1,many,14,TRBJ2-7,TRBD2,CASSQKGLDYEQYF,TGCGCCAGCAGCCAAAAAGGACTAGATTACGAGCAGTACTTC
TRBV12-3/TRBV12-4,-,15,TRBJ2-7,-,CANSPGQGGKTEQYF,TGTGCCAACAGTCCCGGGCAGGGGGGAAAGACCGAGCAGTACTTC
TRBV29-1,many,12,TRBJ2-1,TRBD2,CSLREGAHEQFF,TGCAGCCTGCGGGAGGGTGCCCATGAGCAGTTCTTC
TRBV20-1,many,15,TRBJ1-2,-,CSARDLGAAWRGYTF,TGCAGTGCTAGAGATCTCGGGGCAGCTTGGCGGGGCTACACCTTC
TRBV5-6,-,14,TRBJ2-1,TRBD2,CASSTLAGRNEQFF,TGTGCCAGCAGCACGCTAGCGGGGAGGAATGAGCAGTTCTTC
TRBV9,many,13,TRBJ2-3,-,CASSVAPGQTQYF,TGTGCCAGCAGCGTAGCTCCGGGACAAACGCAGTATTTT
TRBV29-1,many,11,TRBJ1-1,-,CSVVKATEAFF,TGCAGCGTTGTTAAGGCCACTGAAGCTTTCTTT
TRBV20-1,many,14,TRBJ1-2,TRBD1,CSARGTGLAYGYTF,TGCAGTGCACGTGGGACAGGGCTTGCCTATGGCTACACCTTC
TRBV5-6,many,14,TRBJ1-4,-,CASSRWGFNEKLFF,TGTGCCAGCAGCCGTTGGGGGTTTAATGAAAAACTGTTTTTT
TRBV10-3,many,14,TRBJ2-7,-,CAISEVVSSYEQYF,TGTGCCATCAGTGAGGTGGTAAGCTCCTACGAGCAGTACTTC
TRBV6-1,many,15,TRBJ2-2,TRBD2,CATHSGLANTGELFF,TGTGCCACCCATAGCGGGCTAGCGAACACCGGGGAGCTGTTTTTT
TRBV29-1,many,13,TRBJ1-1,-,CSVEESPNTEAFF,TGCAGCGTTGAAGAAAGCCCGAACACTGAAGCTTTCTTT
TRBV5-1,many,16,TRBJ2-5,-,CASSPRPTGNPETQYF,TGCGCCAGCAGCCCCCGCCCTACAGGGAATCCGGAGACCCAGTACTTC
TRBV5-1,medium-sized,14,TRBJ2-5,-,CASSLKQPKETQYF,TGCGCCAGCAGCTTGAAACAGCCAAAAGAGACCCAGTACTTC
TRBV20-1,many,13,TRBJ2-1,-,CSAEDSQYSEQFF,TGCAGTGCCGAAGACAGTCAATACAGTGAGCAGTTCTTC
TRBV5-1,-,15,TRBJ1-2,TRBD1,CASSPRSGGYGGYTF,TGCGCCAGCAGCCCAAGGTCAGGGGGTTACGGTGGCTACACCTTC
TRBV10-3,many,19,TRBJ2-1,TRBD2,CAISESKGLAGGSYNEQFF,TGTGCCATCAGTGAGTCGAAGGGACTAGCGGGGGGCTCCTACAATGAGCAGTTCTTC
TRBV9,many,15,TRBJ1-2,-,CASSVGLGRSYGYTF,TGTGCCAGCAGCGTAGGTCTGGGTAGGTCCTATGGCTACACCTTC
TRBV6-5,many,13,TRBJ1-2,TRBD1,CASRKQGGNGYTF,TGTGCCAGCAGGAAACAGGGGGGGAATGGCTACACCTTC
TRBV20-1,many,16,TRBJ2-7,TRBD2,CSARGLAGLRPYEQYF,TGCAGTGCCAGAGGACTAGCGGGCTTACGGCCCTACGAGCAGTACTTC
TRBV5-1,few,13,TRBJ2-1,TRBD2,CASSAGGDNEQFF,TGCGCCAGCTCGGCGGGAGGGGACAATGAGCAGTTCTTC
TRBV24-1,few,16,TRBJ2-3,TRBD2,CATSFSSGRGPDTQYF,TGTGCCACCAGCTTTTCTAGCGGGAGGGGCCCAGATACGCAGTATTTT
TRBV28,-,14,TRBJ2-2,-,CASRGWRDTGELFF,TGTGCCAGCAGGGGGTGGCGGGACACCGGGGAGCTGTTTTTT
TRBV29-1,many,15,TRBJ1-3,-,CSAEGGRSSGNTIYF,TGCAGCGCTGAGGGCGGCCGGAGCTCTGGAAACACCATATATTTT
TRBV12-3/TRBV12-4,-,15,TRBJ1-5,-,CASSLPPAGFQPQHF,TGTGCCAGCAGTTTACCCCCGGCTGGGTTTCAGCCCCAGCATTTT
TRBV28,-,14,TRBJ1-5,-,CASRGFRIDQPQHF,TGTGCAAGCAGGGGTTTTCGGATTGATCAGCCCCAGCATTTT
TRBV7-2,many,15,TRBJ2-7,-,CASSLQGPPFYEQYF,TGTGCCAGCAGCCTACAGGGACCGCCTTTTTACGAGCAGTACTTC
TRBV5-6,once,15,TRBJ2-3,TRBD1,CASSFRGTGADTQYF,TGTGCCAGCAGCTTCCGTGGGACAGGGGCAGATACGCAGTATTTT
TRBV20-1,many,13,TRBJ2-3,-,CSASQGITDTQYF,TGCAGTGCTAGTCAGGGGATCACAGATACGCAGTATTTT
TRBV7-3,many,15,TRBJ2-3,TRBD1,CASSLTGQRTDTQYF,TGTGCCAGCAGCTTAACGGGACAGCGCACAGATACGCAGTATTTT
TRBV11-1,many,13,TRBJ1-1,-,CASSEGGSGKAFF,TGTGCCAGCAGCGAAGGAGGCAGTGGGAAAGCTTTCTTT
TRBV3-1,many,16,TRBJ2-3,TRBD2,CASSLSLAGAQDTQYF,TGTGCCAGCAGCCTCTCGCTAGCGGGAGCTCAAGATACGCAGTATTTT
TRBV5-1,many,16,TRBJ2-1,TRBD1,CASSPPTGGPYNEQFF,TGCGCCAGCAGCCCCCCAACAGGGGGCCCCTACAATGAGCAGTTCTTC
TRBV5-1,-,13,TRBJ1-2,-,CASSFIVNYGYTF,TGCGCCAGCAGCTTTATTGTTAACTATGGCTACACCTTC
TRBV7-2,many,13,TRBJ2-7,-,CASTPGLTYEQYF,TGTGCCAGCACCCCGGGACTTACCTACGAGCAGTACTTC
TRBV2,many,14,TRBJ2-7,-,CASSEMATAEKQYF,TGTGCCAGCAGTGAAATGGCCACGGCTGAAAAGCAGTACTTC
TRBV9,many,14,TRBJ2-1,TRBD1,CASNVGDSYNEQFF,TGTGCCAGCAACGTAGGGGACAGCTACAATGAGCAGTTCTTC
TRBV2,many,15,TRBJ2-2,TRBD1,CASSDRRTGTGELFF,TGTGCCAGCAGTGATCGACGGACAGGGACCGGGGAGCTGTTTTTT
TRBV5-1,many,11,TRBJ1-1,-,CASSIGTEAFF,TGCGCCAGCAGTATTGGCACTGAAGCTTTCTTT
TRBV9,many,16,TRBJ1-2,TRBD1,CASSVASQGAGYGYTF,TGTGCCAGCAGCGTAGCTTCGCAGGGGGCTGGGTATGGCTACACCTTC
TRBV20-1,-,11,TRBJ2-3,-,CSASLPDTQYF,TGCAGTGCTAGTTTACCAGATACGCAGTATTTT
TRBV9,many,17,TRBJ2-5,TRBD2,CASSVAQRGLSQETQYF,TGTGCCAGCAGCGTAGCGCAGCGGGGGCTTTCCCAAGAGACCCAGTACTTC
TRBV7-2,many,15,TRBJ2-7,-,CASSLASRLFYEQYF,TGTGCCAGCAGCTTAGCTTCTCGGCTGTTCTACGAGCAGTACTTC
TRBV5-1,many,17,TRBJ2-1,-,CASSLAPQTSSYNEQFF,TGCGCCAGCAGCTTGGCCCCGCAGACGAGCTCCTACAATGAGCAGTTCTTC
TRBV5-1,-,14,TRBJ1-1,-,CASSSEVMSTEAFF,TGCGCCAGCAGCTCCGAGGTGATGTCCACTGAAGCTTTCTTT
TRBV5-4,many,15,TRBJ2-7,-,CASSGGADRGHEQYF,TGTGCCAGCAGTGGGGGGGCTGACAGGGGCCACGAGCAGTACTTC
TRBV20-1,many,16,TRBJ1-6,-,CSAGPYRSSYNSPLHF,TGCAGTGCCGGGCCGTACAGGAGCTCCTATAATTCACCCCTCCACTTT
TRBV3-1,many,18,TRBJ2-1,-,CASSQEVGQRSSYNEQFF,TGTGCCAGCAGCCAAGAAGTGGGGCAGCGCAGCTCCTACAATGAGCAGTTCTTC
TRBV20-1,-,13,TRBJ1-4,TRBD1,CSATSGQNEKLFF,TGCAGTGCTACCTCGGGACAGAATGAAAAACTGTTTTTT